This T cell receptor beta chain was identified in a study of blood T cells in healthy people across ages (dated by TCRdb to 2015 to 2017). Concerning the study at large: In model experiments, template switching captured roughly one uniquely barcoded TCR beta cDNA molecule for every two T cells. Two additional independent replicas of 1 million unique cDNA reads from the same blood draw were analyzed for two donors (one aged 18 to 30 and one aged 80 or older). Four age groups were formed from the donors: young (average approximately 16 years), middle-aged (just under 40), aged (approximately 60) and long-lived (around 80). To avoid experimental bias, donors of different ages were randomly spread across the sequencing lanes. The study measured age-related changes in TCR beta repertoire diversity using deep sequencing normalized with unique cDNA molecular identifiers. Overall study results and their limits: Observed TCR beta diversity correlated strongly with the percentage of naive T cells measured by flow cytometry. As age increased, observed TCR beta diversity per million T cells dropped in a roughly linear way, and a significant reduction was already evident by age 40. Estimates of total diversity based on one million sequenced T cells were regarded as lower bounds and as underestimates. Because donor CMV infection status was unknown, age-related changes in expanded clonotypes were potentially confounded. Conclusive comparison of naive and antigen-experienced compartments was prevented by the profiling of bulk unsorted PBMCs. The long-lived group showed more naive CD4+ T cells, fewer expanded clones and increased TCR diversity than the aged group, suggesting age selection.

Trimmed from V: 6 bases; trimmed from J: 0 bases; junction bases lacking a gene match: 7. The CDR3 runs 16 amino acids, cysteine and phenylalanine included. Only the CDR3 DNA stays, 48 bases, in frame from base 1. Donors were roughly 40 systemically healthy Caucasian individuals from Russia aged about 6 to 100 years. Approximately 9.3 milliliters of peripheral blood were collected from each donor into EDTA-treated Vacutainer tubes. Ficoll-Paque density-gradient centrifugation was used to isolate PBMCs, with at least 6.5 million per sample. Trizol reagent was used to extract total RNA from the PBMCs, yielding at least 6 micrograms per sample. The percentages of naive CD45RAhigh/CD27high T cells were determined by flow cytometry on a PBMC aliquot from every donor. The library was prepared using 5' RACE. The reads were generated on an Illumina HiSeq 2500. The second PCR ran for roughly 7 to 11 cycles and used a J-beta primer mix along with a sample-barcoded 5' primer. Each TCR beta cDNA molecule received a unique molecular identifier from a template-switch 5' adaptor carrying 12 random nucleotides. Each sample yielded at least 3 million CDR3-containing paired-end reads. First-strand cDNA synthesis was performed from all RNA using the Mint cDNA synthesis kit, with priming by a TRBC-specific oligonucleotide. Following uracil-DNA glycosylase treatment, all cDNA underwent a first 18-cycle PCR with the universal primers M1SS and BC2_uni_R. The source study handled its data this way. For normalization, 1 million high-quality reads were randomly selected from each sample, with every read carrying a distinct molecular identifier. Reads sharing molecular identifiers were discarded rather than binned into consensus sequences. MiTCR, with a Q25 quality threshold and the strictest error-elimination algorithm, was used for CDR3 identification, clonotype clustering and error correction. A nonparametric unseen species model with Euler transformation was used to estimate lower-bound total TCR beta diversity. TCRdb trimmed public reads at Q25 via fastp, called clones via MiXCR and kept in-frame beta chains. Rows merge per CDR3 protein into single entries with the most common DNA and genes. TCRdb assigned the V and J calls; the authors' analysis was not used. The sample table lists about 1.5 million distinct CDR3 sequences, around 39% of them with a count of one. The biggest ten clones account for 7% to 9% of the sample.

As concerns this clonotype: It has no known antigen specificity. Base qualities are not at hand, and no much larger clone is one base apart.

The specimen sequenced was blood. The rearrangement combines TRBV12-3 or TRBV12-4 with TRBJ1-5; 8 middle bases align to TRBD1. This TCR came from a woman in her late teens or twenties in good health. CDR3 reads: CASSPPTGDSNQPQHF. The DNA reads TGTGCCAGCAGCCCACCGACAGGGGATAGCAATCAGCCCCAGCATTTT.